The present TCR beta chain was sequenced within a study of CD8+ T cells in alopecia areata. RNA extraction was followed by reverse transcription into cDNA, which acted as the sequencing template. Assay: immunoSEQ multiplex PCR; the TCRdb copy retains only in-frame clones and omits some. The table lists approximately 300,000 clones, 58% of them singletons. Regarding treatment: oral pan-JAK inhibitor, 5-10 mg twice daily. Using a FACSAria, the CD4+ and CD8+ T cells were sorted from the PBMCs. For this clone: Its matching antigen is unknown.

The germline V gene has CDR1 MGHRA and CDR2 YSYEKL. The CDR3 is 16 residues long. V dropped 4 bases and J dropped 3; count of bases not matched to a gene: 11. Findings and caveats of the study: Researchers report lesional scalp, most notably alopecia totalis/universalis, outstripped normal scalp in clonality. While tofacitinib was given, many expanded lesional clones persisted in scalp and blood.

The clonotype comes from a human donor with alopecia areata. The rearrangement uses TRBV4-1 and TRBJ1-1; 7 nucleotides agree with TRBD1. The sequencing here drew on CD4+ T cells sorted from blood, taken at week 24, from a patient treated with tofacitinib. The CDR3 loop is CASSPFRQGMDTEAFF. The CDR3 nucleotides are TGCGCCAGCAGCCCTTTTCGACAGGGAATGGACACTGAAGCTTTCTTT.